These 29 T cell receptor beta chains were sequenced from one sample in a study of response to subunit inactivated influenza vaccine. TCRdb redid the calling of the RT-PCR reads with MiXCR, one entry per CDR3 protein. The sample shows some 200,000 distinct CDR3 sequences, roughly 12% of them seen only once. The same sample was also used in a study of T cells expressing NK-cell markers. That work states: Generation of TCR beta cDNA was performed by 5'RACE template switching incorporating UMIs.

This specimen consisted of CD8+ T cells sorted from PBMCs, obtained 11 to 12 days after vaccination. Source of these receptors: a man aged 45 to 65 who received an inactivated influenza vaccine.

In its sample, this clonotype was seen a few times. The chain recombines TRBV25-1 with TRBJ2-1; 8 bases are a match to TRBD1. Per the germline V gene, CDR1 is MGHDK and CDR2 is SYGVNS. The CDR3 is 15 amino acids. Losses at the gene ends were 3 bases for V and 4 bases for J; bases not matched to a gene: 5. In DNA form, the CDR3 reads TGTGCCAGCAGTGATGGACAGGGTTTATACAATGAGCAGTTCTTC. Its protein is CASSDGQGLYNEQFF.

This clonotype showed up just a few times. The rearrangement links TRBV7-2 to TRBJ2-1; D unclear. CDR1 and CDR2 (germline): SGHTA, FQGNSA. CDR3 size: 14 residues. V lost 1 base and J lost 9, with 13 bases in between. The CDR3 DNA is TGTGCCAGCAGCTTAGTTTTGATAGCCAGTGAGCAGTTCTTC. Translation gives CASSLVLIASEQFF.

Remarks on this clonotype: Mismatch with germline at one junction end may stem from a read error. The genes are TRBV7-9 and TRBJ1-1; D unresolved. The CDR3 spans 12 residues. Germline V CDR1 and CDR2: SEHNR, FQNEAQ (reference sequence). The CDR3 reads CTSSLFFTEAFF. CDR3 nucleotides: TGTACCAGCAGCCTTTTTTTCACTGAAGCTTTCTTT.

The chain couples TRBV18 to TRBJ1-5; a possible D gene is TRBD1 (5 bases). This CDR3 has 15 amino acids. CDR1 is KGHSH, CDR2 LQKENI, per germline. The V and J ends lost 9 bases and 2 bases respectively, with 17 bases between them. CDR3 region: CASPPGLLGNQPQHF. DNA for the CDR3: TGTGCCAGTCCGCCGGGACTCCTGGGCAATCAGCCCCAGCATTTT.

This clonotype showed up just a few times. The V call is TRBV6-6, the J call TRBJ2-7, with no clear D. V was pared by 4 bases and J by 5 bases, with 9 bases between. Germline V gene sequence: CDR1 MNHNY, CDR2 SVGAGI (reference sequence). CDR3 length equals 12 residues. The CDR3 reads CASSSGGNEQYF. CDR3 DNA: TGTGCCAGCAGTTCTGGTGGGAACGAGCAGTACTTC.

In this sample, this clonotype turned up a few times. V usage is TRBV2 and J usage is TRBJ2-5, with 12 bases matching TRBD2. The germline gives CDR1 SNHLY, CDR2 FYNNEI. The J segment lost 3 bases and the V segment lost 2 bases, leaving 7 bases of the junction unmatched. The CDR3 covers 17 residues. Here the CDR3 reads CASSEWATSGSEETQYF. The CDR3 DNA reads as TGTGCCAGCAGTGAATGGGCGACTAGCGGGAGTGAAGAGACCCAGTACTTC.

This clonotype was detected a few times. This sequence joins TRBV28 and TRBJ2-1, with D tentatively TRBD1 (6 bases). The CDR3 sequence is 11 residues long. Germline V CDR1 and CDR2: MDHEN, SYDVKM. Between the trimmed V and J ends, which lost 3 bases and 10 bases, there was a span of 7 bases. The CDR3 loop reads CASSFTGEQFF. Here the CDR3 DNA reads TGTGCCAGCAGTTTTACAGGGGAGCAGTTCTTC. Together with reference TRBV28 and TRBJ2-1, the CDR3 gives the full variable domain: DVKVTQSSRYLVKRTGEKVFLECVQDMDHENMFWYRQDPGLGLRLIYFSYDVKMKEKGDIPEGYSVSREKKERFSLILESASTNQTSMYLCASSFTGEQFFGPGTRLTVL.

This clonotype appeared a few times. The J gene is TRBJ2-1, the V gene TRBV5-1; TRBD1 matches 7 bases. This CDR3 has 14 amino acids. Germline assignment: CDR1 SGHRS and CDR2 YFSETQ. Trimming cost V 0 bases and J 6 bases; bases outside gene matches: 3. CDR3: CASSLASGGNEQFF. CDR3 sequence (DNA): TGCGCCAGCAGCTTGGCATCAGGGGGCAATGAGCAGTTCTTC.

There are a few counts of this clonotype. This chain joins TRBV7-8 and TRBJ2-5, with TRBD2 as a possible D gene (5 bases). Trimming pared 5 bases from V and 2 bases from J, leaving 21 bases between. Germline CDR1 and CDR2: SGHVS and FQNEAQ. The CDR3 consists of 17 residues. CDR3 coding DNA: TGTGCCAGCAGCCTCTCCGGGGTAGCGAGGCTTCAAGAGACCCAGTACTTC. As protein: CASSLSGVARLQETQYF.

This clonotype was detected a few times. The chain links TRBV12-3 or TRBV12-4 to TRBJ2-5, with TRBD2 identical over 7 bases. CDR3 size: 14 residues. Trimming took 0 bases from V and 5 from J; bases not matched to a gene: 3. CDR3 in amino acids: CASSLAGGFETQYF. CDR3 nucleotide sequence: TGTGCCAGCAGTTTAGCGGGAGGGTTCGAGACCCAGTACTTC.

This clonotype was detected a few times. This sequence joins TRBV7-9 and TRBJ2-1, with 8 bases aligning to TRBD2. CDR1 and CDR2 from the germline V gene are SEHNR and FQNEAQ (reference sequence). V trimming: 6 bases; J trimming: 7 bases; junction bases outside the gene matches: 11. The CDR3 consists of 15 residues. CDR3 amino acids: CASRFGGRPGNEQFF. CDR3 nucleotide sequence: TGTGCCAGCAGGTTCGGCGGGAGGCCGGGGAATGAGCAGTTCTTC.

DNA of the CDR3: TGTGCCAGCAGCTACCGGGGGGTCGTAGGCGGGGTAACCGGGGAGCTGTTTTTT. Protein: CASSYRGVVGGVTGELFF. The gene calls are TRBV4-2 and TRBJ2-2, with TRBD2 identical over 7 bases. Trimming removed 5 bases from V and 5 bases from J; junction bases left unmatched: 17. CDR3 size: 18 residues. CDR1 and CDR2 from the germline V gene are LGHNA and YNFKEQ.

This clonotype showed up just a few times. CDR3 region: CASSPYSGTGYNSPLHF. Here the CDR3 DNA reads TGTGCCAGCAGCCCATACTCCGGGACAGGCTATAATTCACCCCTCCACTTT. The chain couples TRBV5-6 to TRBJ1-6, with TRBD1 matching over 8 bases. The germline V gene encodes CDR1 SGHDT and CDR2 YYEEEE. The V gene end was trimmed by 4 bases and the J gene end by 3 bases; junction bases not matched to a gene: 9. The CDR3 sequence is 17 residues long.

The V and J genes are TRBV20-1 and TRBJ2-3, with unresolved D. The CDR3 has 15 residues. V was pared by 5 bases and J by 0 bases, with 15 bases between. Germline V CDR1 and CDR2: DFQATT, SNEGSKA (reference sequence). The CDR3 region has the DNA TGCAGTGCTGAGGAGACATTCTCTAGCACAGATACGCAGTATTTT. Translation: CSAEETFSSTDTQYF.

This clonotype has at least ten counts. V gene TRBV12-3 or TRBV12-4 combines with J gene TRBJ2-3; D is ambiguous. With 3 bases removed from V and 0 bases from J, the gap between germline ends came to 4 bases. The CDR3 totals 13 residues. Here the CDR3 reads CASSLASTDTQYF. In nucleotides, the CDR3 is TGTGCCAGCAGTTTGGCCAGCACAGATACGCAGTATTTT.

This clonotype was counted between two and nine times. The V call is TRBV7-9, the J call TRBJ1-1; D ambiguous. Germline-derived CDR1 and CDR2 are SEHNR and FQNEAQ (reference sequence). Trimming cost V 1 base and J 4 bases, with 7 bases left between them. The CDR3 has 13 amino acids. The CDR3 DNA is TGTGCCAGCAGCTTAGATAGGGCCACTGAAGCTTTCTTT. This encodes CASSLDRATEAFF.

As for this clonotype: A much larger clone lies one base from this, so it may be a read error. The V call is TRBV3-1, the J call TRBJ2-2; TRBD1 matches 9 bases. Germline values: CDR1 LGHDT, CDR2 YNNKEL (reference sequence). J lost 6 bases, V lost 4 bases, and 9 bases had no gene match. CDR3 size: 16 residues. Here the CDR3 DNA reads TGTGCCAGCAGCCCGAGACAGGGGGGAGACGCCGGGGAGCTGTTTTTT. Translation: CASSPRQGGDAGELFF.

CDR3 bases: TGCAGTGCTAGAGCTAGCGGGGGGACCCGGTGGTACGAGCAGTACTTC. It translates to CSARASGGTRWYEQYF. The genes are TRBV20-1 and TRBJ2-7, with 11 bases that match TRBD2. Trimming removed 1 base from V and 4 bases from J; junction bases left unmatched: 9. CDR1 and CDR2 from the germline V gene are DFQATT and SNEGSKA (reference sequence). There are 16 residues in the CDR3.

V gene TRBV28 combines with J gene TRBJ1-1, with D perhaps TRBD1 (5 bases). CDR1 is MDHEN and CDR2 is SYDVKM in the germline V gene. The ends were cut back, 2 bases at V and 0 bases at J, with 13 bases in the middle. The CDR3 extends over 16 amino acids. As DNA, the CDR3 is TGTGCCAGCAGTTTAGACTTAGAGGGGATGAACACTGAAGCTTTCTTT. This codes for CASSLDLEGMNTEAFF.

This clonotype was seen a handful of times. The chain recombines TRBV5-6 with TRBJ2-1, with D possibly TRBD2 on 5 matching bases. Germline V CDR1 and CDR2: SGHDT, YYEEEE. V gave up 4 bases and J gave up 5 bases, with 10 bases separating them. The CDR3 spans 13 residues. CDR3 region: CASSQDLNNEQFF. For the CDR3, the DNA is TGTGCCAGCAGCCAGGACTTAAACAATGAGCAGTTCTTC.

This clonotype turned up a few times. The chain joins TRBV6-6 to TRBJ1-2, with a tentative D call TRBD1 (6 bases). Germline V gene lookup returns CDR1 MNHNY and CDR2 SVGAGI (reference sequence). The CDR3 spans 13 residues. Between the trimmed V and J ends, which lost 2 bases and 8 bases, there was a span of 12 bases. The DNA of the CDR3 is TGTGCCAGCAGTTACCCCGAGGGGGTAGGCTACACCTTC. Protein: CASSYPEGVGYTF.

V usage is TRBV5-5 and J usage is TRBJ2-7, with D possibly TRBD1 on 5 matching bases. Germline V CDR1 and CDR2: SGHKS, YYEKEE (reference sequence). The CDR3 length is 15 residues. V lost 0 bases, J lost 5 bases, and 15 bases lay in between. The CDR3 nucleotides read TGTGCCAGCAGCTTGGGACAGTTTGTCGGCGACGAGCAGTACTTC. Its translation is CASSLGQFVGDEQYF.

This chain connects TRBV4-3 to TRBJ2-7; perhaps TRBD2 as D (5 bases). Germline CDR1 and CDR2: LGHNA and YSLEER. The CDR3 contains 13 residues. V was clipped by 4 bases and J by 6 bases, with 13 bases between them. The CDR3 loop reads CASSRGGSGEQYF. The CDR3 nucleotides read TGCGCCAGCAGCCGAGGCGGGTCTGGCGAGCAGTACTTC.

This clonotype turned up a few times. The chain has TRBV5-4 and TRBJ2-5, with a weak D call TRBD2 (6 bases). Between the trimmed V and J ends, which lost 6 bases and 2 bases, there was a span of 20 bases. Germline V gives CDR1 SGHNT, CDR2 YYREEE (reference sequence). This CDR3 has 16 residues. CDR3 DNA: TGTGCCAGCACTTCCGGGAGATTAAGGACACAAGAGACCCAGTACTTC. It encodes CASTSGRLRTQETQYF.

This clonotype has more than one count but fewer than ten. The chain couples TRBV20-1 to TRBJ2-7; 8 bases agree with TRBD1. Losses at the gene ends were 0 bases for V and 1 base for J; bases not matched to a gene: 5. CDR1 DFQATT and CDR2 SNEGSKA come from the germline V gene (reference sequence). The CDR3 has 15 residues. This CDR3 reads CSARDPQGVSYEQYF. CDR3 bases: TGCAGTGCTAGAGACCCACAGGGGGTGTCCTACGAGCAGTACTTC.

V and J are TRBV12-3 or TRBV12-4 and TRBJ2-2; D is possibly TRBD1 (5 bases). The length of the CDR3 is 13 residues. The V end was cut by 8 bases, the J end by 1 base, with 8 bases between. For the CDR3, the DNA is TGTGCCAGCGTTCAGGGGAACACCGGGGAGCTGTTTTTT. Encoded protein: CASVQGNTGELFF.

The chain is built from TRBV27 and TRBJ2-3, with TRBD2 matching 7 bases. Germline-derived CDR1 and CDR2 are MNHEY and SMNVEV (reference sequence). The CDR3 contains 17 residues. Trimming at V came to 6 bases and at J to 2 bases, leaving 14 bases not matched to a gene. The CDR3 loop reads CASSPYPSGMYTDTQYF. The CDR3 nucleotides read TGTGCCAGCAGCCCTTACCCAAGCGGGATGTACACAGATACGCAGTATTTT.

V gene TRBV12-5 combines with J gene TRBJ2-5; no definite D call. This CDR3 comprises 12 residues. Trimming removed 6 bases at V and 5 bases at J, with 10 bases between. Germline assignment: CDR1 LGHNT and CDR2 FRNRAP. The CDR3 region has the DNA TGTGCTAGTGGGAATACGAAGGAGACCCAGTACTTC. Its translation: CASGNTKETQYF.

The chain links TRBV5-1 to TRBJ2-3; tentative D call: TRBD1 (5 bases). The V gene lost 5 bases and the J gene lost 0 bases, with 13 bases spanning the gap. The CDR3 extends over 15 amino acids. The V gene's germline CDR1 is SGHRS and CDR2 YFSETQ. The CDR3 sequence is CASRGQGHSTDTQYF. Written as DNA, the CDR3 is TGCGCCAGCAGGGGCCAAGGACATAGCACAGATACGCAGTATTTT.